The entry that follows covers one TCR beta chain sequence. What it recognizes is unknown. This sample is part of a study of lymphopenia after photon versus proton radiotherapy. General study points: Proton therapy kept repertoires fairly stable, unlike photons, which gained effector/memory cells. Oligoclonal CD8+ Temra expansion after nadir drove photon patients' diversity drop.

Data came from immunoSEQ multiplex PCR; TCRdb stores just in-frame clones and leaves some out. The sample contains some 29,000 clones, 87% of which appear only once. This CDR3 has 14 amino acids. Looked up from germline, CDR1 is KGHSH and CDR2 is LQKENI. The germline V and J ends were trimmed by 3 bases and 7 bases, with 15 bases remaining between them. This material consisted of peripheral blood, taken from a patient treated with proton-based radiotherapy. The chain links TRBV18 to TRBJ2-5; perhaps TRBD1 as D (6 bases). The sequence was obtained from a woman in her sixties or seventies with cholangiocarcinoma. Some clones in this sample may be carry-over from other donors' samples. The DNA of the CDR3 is TGTGCCAGCTCACCGGGACACCTCCGGGGGACCCAGTACTTC. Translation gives CASSPGHLRGTQYF.